This is a list of T cell receptor beta chains from one sample in a study of shared clonotypes between healthy human individuals. The protocol was immunoSEQ multiplex PCR, while the TCRdb copy is restricted to in-frame clones and leaves out a portion. Among around 2,000,000 clones listed, roughly 91% were seen once. Sequencing input: naive CD8+ T cells from PBMCs. The receptors come from a man in his late teens or twenties in good health. Some clones in this sample may be carry-over from other donors' samples. Both conserved end residues are part of each CDR3. The D gene is left open where the match is weak. A clone size is listed for some rows: how often the clone was seen (once, few, many), or a class if it is expanded.

v_call: TRBV27
j_call: TRBJ1-2
cdr3_length: 13
clone_size: -
d_call: -
cdr3_nt: TGTGCCAGCAGTTTGGGGGGGCAGAGTGGCTACACCTTC
cdr3_aa: CASSLGGQSGYTF

v_call: TRBV10-3
j_call: TRBJ2-5
cdr3_length: 14
clone_size: -
d_call: -
cdr3_nt: TGTGCCACCAGGAATGAAAGGGGGTGGGAGACCCAGTACTTC
cdr3_aa: CATRNERGWETQYF

v_call: TRBV19
j_call: TRBJ1-2
cdr3_length: 14
clone_size: -
d_call: -
cdr3_nt: TGTGCCAGTAGTAGGGCCGGGCTGAGGGATGGCTACACCTTC
cdr3_aa: CASSRAGLRDGYTF

v_call: TRBV21-1
j_call: TRBJ2-2
cdr3_length: 15
clone_size: -
d_call: -
cdr3_nt: TGTGCCAGCAGCACCCGCGGGATGAACACCGGGGAGCTGTTTTTT
cdr3_aa: CASSTRGMNTGELFF

v_call: TRBV7-2
j_call: TRBJ2-7
cdr3_length: 15
clone_size: -
d_call: -
cdr3_nt: TGTGCCAGCAGCTTAAGGTCCTACTTTAATGACGAGCAGTACTTC
cdr3_aa: CASSLRSYFNDEQYF

v_call: TRBV5-1
j_call: TRBJ1-1
cdr3_length: 16
clone_size: -
d_call: TRBD1
cdr3_nt: TGCGCCAGCAGCCCAAGGCAGGGGGGAGTTGACACTGAAGCTTTCTTT
cdr3_aa: CASSPRQGGVDTEAFF

v_call: TRBV25-1
j_call: TRBJ1-3
cdr3_length: 15
clone_size: -
d_call: -
cdr3_nt: TGTGCCAGCAGTCCCCCGGGGGGAGCGTTCCGGACCATATATTTT
cdr3_aa: CASSPPGGAFRTIYF

v_call: TRBV7-2
j_call: TRBJ2-2
cdr3_length: 16
clone_size: -
d_call: TRBD2
cdr3_nt: TGTGCCAGCAGCTTACCCCTAGCGGGAGGTCTCGGGGAGCTGTTTTTT
cdr3_aa: CASSLPLAGGLGELFF

v_call: TRBV7-9
j_call: TRBJ2-1
cdr3_length: 16
clone_size: once
d_call: TRBD2
cdr3_nt: TGTGCCAGCAGGGACACCGGGACTAGCTCCTACAATGAGCAGTTCTTC
cdr3_aa: CASRDTGTSSYNEQFF

v_call: TRBV27
j_call: TRBJ1-5
cdr3_length: 18
clone_size: -
d_call: TRBD1
cdr3_nt: TGTGCCAGCAGTCCACGGGACAGGGTCCGGGATAGCAATCAGCCCCAGCATTTT
cdr3_aa: CASSPRDRVRDSNQPQHF

v_call: TRBV28
j_call: TRBJ1-2
cdr3_length: 15
clone_size: -
d_call: -
cdr3_nt: TGTGCCAGCAGTGTGATCAGGGACCGGAGCTATGGCTACACCTTC
cdr3_aa: CASSVIRDRSYGYTF

v_call: TRBV27
j_call: TRBJ2-7
cdr3_length: 14
clone_size: once
d_call: -
cdr3_nt: TGTGCCAGCAGTATTCAAGGCTGGGGGGACGAGCAGTACTTC
cdr3_aa: CASSIQGWGDEQYF

v_call: TRBV4-3
j_call: TRBJ1-1
cdr3_length: 15
clone_size: -
d_call: -
cdr3_nt: TGCGCCAGCAGCCAAGGGATTTTTGGGAACACTGAAGCTTTCTTT
cdr3_aa: CASSQGIFGNTEAFF

v_call: TRBV11-2
j_call: TRBJ2-1
cdr3_length: 19
clone_size: once
d_call: TRBD2
cdr3_nt: TGTGCCAGCAGCTTAATGCCGAGGTCTAGCGGGAGGGCCACGAATGAGCAGTTCTTC
cdr3_aa: CASSLMPRSSGRATNEQFF

v_call: TRBV27
j_call: TRBJ2-2
cdr3_length: 20
clone_size: -
d_call: TRBD2
cdr3_nt: TGTGCCAGCAGTACCCTCGGACTAGCGGGAGGGCCAGGTGGCACCGGGGAGCTGTTTTTT
cdr3_aa: CASSTLGLAGGPGGTGELFF

v_call: TRBV6-5
j_call: TRBJ1-1
cdr3_length: 13
clone_size: few
d_call: -
cdr3_nt: TGTGCCAGCAGTTACAGGCAGGGGACTGAAGCTTTCTTT
cdr3_aa: CASSYRQGTEAFF

v_call: TRBV6-5
j_call: TRBJ2-3
cdr3_length: 15
clone_size: -
d_call: TRBD2
cdr3_nt: TGTGCCAGCAGTTCTAGCGGGAGGGGCACAGATACGCAGTATTTT
cdr3_aa: CASSSSGRGTDTQYF

v_call: TRBV7-3
j_call: TRBJ2-1
cdr3_length: 16
clone_size: -
d_call: TRBD2
cdr3_nt: TGTGCCAGCAGCTTAGCCGGACTAGCGGGAGCCAATGAGCAGTTCTTC
cdr3_aa: CASSLAGLAGANEQFF

v_call: TRBV6-6
j_call: TRBJ1-1
cdr3_length: 15
clone_size: -
d_call: -
cdr3_nt: TGTGCCAGCAGTTACTCGAAGGGCCTGAACACTGAAGCTTTCTTT
cdr3_aa: CASSYSKGLNTEAFF

v_call: TRBV7-9
j_call: TRBJ1-2
cdr3_length: 13
clone_size: -
d_call: TRBD1
cdr3_nt: TGTGCCAGCACCGACAGGGTGGACTATGGCTACACCTTC
cdr3_aa: CASTDRVDYGYTF

v_call: TRBV11-1
j_call: TRBJ1-1
cdr3_length: 15
clone_size: -
d_call: -
cdr3_nt: TGTGCCAGCAGCTTAGCGGGCAGGGGGAACACTGAAGCTTTCTTT
cdr3_aa: CASSLAGRGNTEAFF

v_call: TRBV2
j_call: TRBJ2-7
cdr3_length: 15
clone_size: -
d_call: TRBD2
cdr3_nt: TGTGCCAGCAGTGAAAGGCTAGCGGGGTACTACGAGCAGTACTTC
cdr3_aa: CASSERLAGYYEQYF

v_call: TRBV6-4
j_call: TRBJ1-1
cdr3_length: 13
clone_size: -
d_call: -
cdr3_nt: TGTGCCAGCAGTGACTGGGTAGGCACTGAAGCTTTCTTT
cdr3_aa: CASSDWVGTEAFF

v_call: TRBV4-2
j_call: TRBJ2-1
cdr3_length: 17
clone_size: -
d_call: TRBD2
cdr3_nt: TGTGCCAGCAGCCAAGTTGAGCGGGAGGGGCCCTACAATGAGCAGTTCTTC
cdr3_aa: CASSQVEREGPYNEQFF

v_call: TRBV6-5
j_call: TRBJ1-4
cdr3_length: 14
clone_size: -
d_call: -
cdr3_nt: TGTGCCAGCAGTTACGGGACATCAACTGAAAAACTGTTTTTT
cdr3_aa: CASSYGTSTEKLFF

v_call: TRBV6-5
j_call: TRBJ2-7
cdr3_length: 11
clone_size: -
d_call: -
cdr3_nt: TGTGCCAGCAGTCCATACTACGAGCAGTACTTC
cdr3_aa: CASSPYYEQYF

v_call: TRBV27
j_call: TRBJ2-7
cdr3_length: 16
clone_size: -
d_call: TRBD2
cdr3_nt: TGTGCCAGCAGTTTAATCCGTGCGGGGGGCCCCTACGAGCAGTACTTC
cdr3_aa: CASSLIRAGGPYEQYF

v_call: TRBV6-1
j_call: TRBJ2-5
cdr3_length: 16
clone_size: -
d_call: -
cdr3_nt: TGTGCCAGCAGTGAAGCGCGGCAGGGCCCCCCAGAGACCCAGTACTTC
cdr3_aa: CASSEARQGPPETQYF

v_call: TRBV9
j_call: TRBJ2-1
cdr3_length: 15
clone_size: -
d_call: -
cdr3_nt: TGTGCCAGCAACGCACAGGGAGGCTTCTACAATGAGCAGTTCTTC
cdr3_aa: CASNAQGGFYNEQFF

v_call: TRBV7-9
j_call: TRBJ1-6
cdr3_length: 15
clone_size: -
d_call: -
cdr3_nt: TGTGCCAGCAGCAGTCTGGCAGGGGTGAATTCACCCCTCCACTTT
cdr3_aa: CASSSLAGVNSPLHF

v_call: TRBV27
j_call: TRBJ1-2
cdr3_length: 16
clone_size: -
d_call: -
cdr3_nt: TGTGCCAGCAGTCAACGCTCGACAGGACCCTGGGGAGGCTACACCTTC
cdr3_aa: CASSQRSTGPWGGYTF

v_call: TRBV2
j_call: TRBJ2-1
cdr3_length: 15
clone_size: once
d_call: TRBD2
cdr3_nt: TGTGCCAGCAGTGAGAGTCTAGCGGACTGGAATGAGCAGTTCTTC
cdr3_aa: CASSESLADWNEQFF

v_call: TRBV7-9
j_call: TRBJ2-5
cdr3_length: 14
clone_size: -
d_call: -
cdr3_nt: TGTGCCAGCAGCTTAGGGGGTTTGAGAGAGACCCAGTACTTC
cdr3_aa: CASSLGGLRETQYF

v_call: TRBV19
j_call: TRBJ2-7
cdr3_length: 13
clone_size: once
d_call: -
cdr3_nt: TGTGCCAGTAGTCCTCGGCGGGGCCACGAGCAGTACTTC
cdr3_aa: CASSPRRGHEQYF

v_call: TRBV27
j_call: TRBJ2-7
cdr3_length: 14
clone_size: -
d_call: TRBD2
cdr3_nt: TGTGCCAGCAGCCTTAGCGGGAAACTCTACGAGCAGTACTTC
cdr3_aa: CASSLSGKLYEQYF

v_call: TRBV27
j_call: TRBJ2-5
cdr3_length: 16
clone_size: -
d_call: TRBD2
cdr3_nt: TGTGCCAGCAGAAACGAACGACTGGGGGGGCAAGAGACCCAGTACTTC
cdr3_aa: CASRNERLGGQETQYF

v_call: TRBV28
j_call: TRBJ1-2
cdr3_length: 14
clone_size: -
d_call: TRBD1
cdr3_nt: TGTGCCAGCAGTTTAGGCGGGACAGGGAATGGCTACACCTTC
cdr3_aa: CASSLGGTGNGYTF

v_call: TRBV11-2
j_call: TRBJ1-5
cdr3_length: 14
clone_size: -
d_call: -
cdr3_nt: TGTGCCAGCAGCTTAGGAGGTAGCAATCAGCCCCAGCATTTT
cdr3_aa: CASSLGGSNQPQHF

v_call: TRBV30
j_call: TRBJ2-7
cdr3_length: 13
clone_size: -
d_call: TRBD1
cdr3_nt: TGTGCCTGGAGTAACAGGGGATCCTACGAGCAGTACTTC
cdr3_aa: CAWSNRGSYEQYF

v_call: TRBV11-2
j_call: TRBJ1-2
cdr3_length: 17
clone_size: -
d_call: -
cdr3_nt: TGTGCCAGCAGCTTAGGGGGTATAAGGGGTCCCCTCTATGGCTACACCTTC
cdr3_aa: CASSLGGIRGPLYGYTF

v_call: TRBV7-9
j_call: TRBJ2-1
cdr3_length: 16
clone_size: -
d_call: -
cdr3_nt: TGTGCCAGCAGCGCCAGGGGTAAACTACTACGGGATGAGCAGTTCTTC
cdr3_aa: CASSARGKLLRDEQFF

v_call: TRBV27
j_call: TRBJ2-2
cdr3_length: 18
clone_size: -
d_call: -
cdr3_nt: TGTGCCAGCAGTTTTGCTTGGGGGGAGGCCCAGAACACCGGGGAGCTGTTTTTT
cdr3_aa: CASSFAWGEAQNTGELFF

v_call: TRBV29-1
j_call: TRBJ2-2
cdr3_length: 12
clone_size: -
d_call: TRBD2
cdr3_nt: TGCAGCGGCAGCGGGACCGCCGGGGAGCTGTTTTTT
cdr3_aa: CSGSGTAGELFF

v_call: TRBV29-1
j_call: TRBJ2-2
cdr3_length: 12
clone_size: -
d_call: -
cdr3_nt: TGCAGCGTTGTGGGCGGGGCCGGGGAGCTGTTTTTT
cdr3_aa: CSVVGGAGELFF

v_call: TRBV7-6
j_call: TRBJ2-3
cdr3_length: 14
clone_size: -
d_call: -
cdr3_nt: TGTGCCAGCAGCTCCATTAATGCGGTAGATACGCAGTATTTT
cdr3_aa: CASSSINAVDTQYF

v_call: TRBV7-8
j_call: TRBJ2-1
cdr3_length: 13
clone_size: -
d_call: -
cdr3_nt: TGTGCCAGCAGACAGCCGCTAGACAATGAGCAGTTCTTC
cdr3_aa: CASRQPLDNEQFF